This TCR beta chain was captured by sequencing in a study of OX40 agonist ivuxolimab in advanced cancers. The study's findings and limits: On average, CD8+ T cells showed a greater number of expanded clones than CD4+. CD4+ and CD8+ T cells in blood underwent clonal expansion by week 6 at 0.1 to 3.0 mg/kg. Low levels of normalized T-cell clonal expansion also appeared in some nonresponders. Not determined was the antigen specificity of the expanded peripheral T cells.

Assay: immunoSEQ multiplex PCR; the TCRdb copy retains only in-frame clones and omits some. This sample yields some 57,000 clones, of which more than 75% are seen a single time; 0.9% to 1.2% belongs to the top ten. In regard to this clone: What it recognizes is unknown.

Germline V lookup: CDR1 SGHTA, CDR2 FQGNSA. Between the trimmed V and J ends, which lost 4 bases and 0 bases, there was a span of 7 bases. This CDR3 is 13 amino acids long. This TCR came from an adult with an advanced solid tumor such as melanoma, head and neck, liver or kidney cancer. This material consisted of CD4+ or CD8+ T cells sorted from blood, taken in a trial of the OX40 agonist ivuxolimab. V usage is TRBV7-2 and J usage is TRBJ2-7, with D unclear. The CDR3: CASSSGPSYEQYF. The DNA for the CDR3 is TGTGCCAGCAGCTCCGGGCCCTCCTACGAGCAGTACTTC. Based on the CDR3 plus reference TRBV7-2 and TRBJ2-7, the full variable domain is GAGVSQSPSNKVTEKGKDVELRCDPISGHTALYWYRQSLGQGLEFLIYFQGNSAPDKSGLPSDRFSAERTGGSVSTLTIQRTQQEDSAVYLCASSSGPSYEQYFGPGTRLTVT.